These 25 T cell receptor beta chains share one sample of origin, sequenced in a study of control samples from healthy donors and cancer patients. Libraries were prepared by immunoSEQ multiplex PCR; TCRdb keeps only in-frame clonotypes and omits some of them. This table holds 100,000 or so clones, approximately 90% found once. Specimen: blood. All receptors come from a man aged 30 to 45 in good health.

The V and J genes are TRBV28 and TRBJ2-7, with D unresolved. CDR1 is MDHEN and CDR2 is SYDVKM in the germline V gene. The CDR3 contains 13 residues. V was clipped by 3 bases and J by 3 bases, with 9 bases between them. CDR3 amino acids: CASSFGSDYEQYF. CDR3 coding DNA: TGTGCCAGCAGTTTTGGATCAGACTACGAGCAGTACTTC.

The count of this clone is one. The chain employs TRBV6-5 and TRBJ1-5; D gene uncertain. Germline V CDR1 and CDR2: MNHEY, SVGAGI. The V gene lost 2 bases and the J gene lost 0 bases, with 11 bases spanning the gap. This CDR3 region has 16 residues. DNA for the CDR3: TGTGCCAGCAGTTACGGGTCCCACGATAGCAATCAGCCCCAGCATTTT. Its translation: CASSYGSHDSNQPQHF.

The chain carries TRBV6-5 and TRBJ1-1; unclear D gene. The CDR3 has 13 amino acids. V was trimmed by 5 bases and J by 1 base, leaving 8 bases between them. Germline V CDR1 and CDR2: MNHEY, SVGAGI. The CDR3 nucleotides are TGTGCCAGCAGTCGGATGCAGAACACTGAAGCTTTCTTT. Translating it yields CASSRMQNTEAFF.

The rearrangement joins TRBV11-3 to TRBJ2-5; 13 bases line up with TRBD2. CDR3 size: 16 residues. Germline V gene lookup returns CDR1 SGHNT and CDR2 YENEEA. V dropped 5 bases and J dropped 4; count of bases not matched to a gene: 7. The CDR3 nucleotides are TGTGCCAGCAGCGCAGGGACTAGCGGGAAAGGAGAGACCCAGTACTTC. This gives the protein CASSAGTSGKGETQYF. Using reference TRBV11-3 and TRBJ2-5 for the parts outside the CDR3, the full variable domain is EAGVVQSPRYKIIEKKQPVAFWCNPISGHNTLYWYLQNLGQGPELLIRYENEEAVDDSQLPKDRFSAERLKGVDSTLKIQPAELGDSAVYLCASSAGTSGKGETQYFGPGTRLLVL.

This clone was detected once. The rearrangement joins TRBV5-1 to TRBJ2-4; no firm D call. This CDR3 is 17 amino acids long. V was cut by 0 bases and J by 1 base, with 14 bases left in between. The V gene's germline CDR1 is SGHRS and CDR2 YFSETQ. Here the CDR3 reads CASSLDPISGAKNIQYF. The CDR3 region has the DNA TGCGCCAGCAGCTTGGACCCCATTTCTGGGGCCAAAAACATTCAGTACTTC.

CDR3 in amino acids: CASGGSNEQFF. In DNA, the CDR3 is TGCGCCAGCGGGGGGTCCAATGAGCAGTTCTTC. This chain connects TRBV10-1 to TRBJ2-1; tentatively, D is TRBD2 (6 bases). V was trimmed by 8 bases and J by 6 bases, leaving 8 bases between them. The CDR3 consists of 11 residues. The germline CDR1 and CDR2 sequences are WNHNN and SYGVQD (reference sequence).

The chain couples TRBV5-6 to TRBJ1-2; D not certain. This CDR3 comprises 14 residues. Deletions cut 4 bases from V and 6 bases from J, with 16 bases between. Germline assignment: CDR1 SGHDT and CDR2 YYEEEE. The CDR3 protein is CASSIGGVGDGYTF. DNA for the CDR3: TGTGCCAGCAGCATTGGTGGAGTTGGGGATGGCTACACCTTC.

This chain connects TRBV5-1 to TRBJ2-5; D unclear. CDR3 length equals 11 residues. The V end was cut by 2 bases, the J end by 3 bases, with 2 bases between. From germline, CDR1 is SGHRS and CDR2 YFSETQ. The chain's CDR3 is CASSLEETQYF. Written as DNA, the CDR3 is TGCGCCAGCAGCTTAGAAGAGACCCAGTACTTC.

The genes are TRBV4-1 and TRBJ2-7, with 9 nucleotides matching TRBD2. The CDR3 extends over 15 amino acids. From germline, CDR1 is MGHRA and CDR2 YSYEKL. Unmatched junction bases numbered 9, after V lost 2 bases and J lost 7 bases. The chain's CDR3 is CASSQQGAGGREQYF. The CDR3 nucleotides are TGCGCCAGCAGCCAACAAGGAGCGGGAGGAAGGGAGCAGTACTTC.

The chain carries TRBV19 and TRBJ1-5; TRBD1 matches at 8 bases. The CDR3 extends over 13 amino acids. The germline gives CDR1 LNHDA, CDR2 SQIVND (reference sequence). V gave up 5 bases and J gave up 9 bases; unmatched junction bases: 6. CDR3 in amino acids: CASSEAGGRPQHF. Written as DNA, the CDR3 is TGTGCCAGTAGTGAGGCAGGGGGCCGGCCCCAGCATTTT.

The rearrangement joins TRBV30 to TRBJ1-1, with D possibly TRBD1 on 6 matching bases. This CDR3 has 15 residues. The V gene's germline CDR1 is GTSNPN and CDR2 SVGIG (reference sequence). V shed 0 bases and J shed 6 bases, with 17 bases lying between them. The CDR3 coding sequence is TGTGCCTGGAGTGTACGGGGGCTCCTACGGCCTGAAGCTTTCTTT. Translated: CAWSVRGLLRPEAFF.

This clone was seen only once. V and J are TRBV18 and TRBJ1-2; the D gene is possibly TRBD1 (5 bases). Germline V gene lookup returns CDR1 KGHSH and CDR2 LQKENI. V was cut by 4 bases and J by 2 bases, with 11 bases left in between. The CDR3 loop spans 14 amino acids. The CDR3 spells CASSLADKNYGYTF. The CDR3 nucleotides are TGTGCCAGCTCACTAGCGGACAAGAACTATGGCTACACCTTC.

This chain joins TRBV5-4 and TRBJ2-7; 8 nucleotides align to TRBD1. From germline, CDR1 is SGHNT and CDR2 YYREEE (reference sequence). The CDR3 covers 15 residues. Trimming cost V 5 bases and J 5 bases; bases outside gene matches: 12. In DNA, the CDR3 is TGTGCCAGCAGGGCCTTTGGCAGGGGGCGCGACGAGCAGTACTTC. Amino acids: CASRAFGRGRDEQYF.

In its sample, this clone was seen once. This chain joins TRBV18 and TRBJ1-4; perhaps TRBD1 as D (5 bases). The CDR3 length is 13 residues. V dropped 2 bases and J dropped 8 bases, with 9 bases sitting between them. Germline lookup yields CDR1 KGHSH and CDR2 LQKENI. CDR3 sequence: CASSPGQGEKLFF. As DNA, the CDR3 is TGTGCCAGCTCACCAGGCCAGGGCGAAAAACTGTTTTTT.

The chain combines TRBV11-2 with TRBJ1-6; 7 bases map to TRBD1. The V and J ends lost 4 bases and 9 bases, in that order; junction bases with no gene match: 9. The CDR3 covers 15 residues. Germline V CDR1 and CDR2: SGHAT, FQNNGV. The CDR3, as DNA: TGTGCCAGCAGCTCGACCGGGACAGCAACTTCACCCCTCCACTTT. It specifies CASSSTGTATSPLHF.

The chain joins TRBV6-5 to TRBJ2-5; tentative D call: TRBD2 (7 bases). CDR1 is MNHEY, CDR2 SVGAGI, per germline. There are 15 residues in the CDR3. V lost 2 bases to trimming and J lost 4 bases, with 14 bases between them. CDR3 in amino acids: CASSYGGAVGETQYF. The CDR3 DNA is TGTGCCAGCAGTTACGGGGGGGCAGTGGGAGAGACCCAGTACTTC.

The chain is built from TRBV20-1 and TRBJ1-1; D gene unclear. CDR3 size: 10 residues. The ends were cut back, 6 bases at V and 3 bases at J, with 5 bases in the middle. CDR1 and CDR2 (germline): DFQATT, SNEGSKA (reference sequence). This CDR3 is CSAGDTEAFF. The CDR3 region has the DNA TGCAGTGCCGGCGACACTGAAGCTTTCTTT.

The rearrangement joins TRBV5-1 to TRBJ1-5, with D possibly TRBD1 on 5 matching bases. The length of the CDR3 is 14 residues. The V end was cut by 1 base, the J end by 5 bases, with 10 bases between. Germline CDR1 SGHRS, CDR2 YFSETQ. The CDR3 region is CASSLSGLDQPQHF. The CDR3 nucleotides read TGCGCCAGCAGCTTGTCGGGGCTCGATCAGCCCCAGCATTTT.

V gene TRBV5-4 combines with J gene TRBJ1-6, with TRBD1 identical over 7 bases. CDR1 and CDR2 from the germline V gene are SGHNT and YYREEE (reference sequence). This CDR3 is built from 16 residues. V dropped 0 bases and J dropped 10; count of bases not matched to a gene: 10. The CDR3 DNA reads TGTGCCAGCAGCTTGGGAGGTGGACAGGTTAGCTCACCCCTCCACTTT. Translation: CASSLGGGQVSSPLHF.

V gene TRBV4-3 combines with J gene TRBJ1-2, with D unresolved. This CDR3 comprises 17 residues. The V gene's germline CDR1 is LGHNA and CDR2 YSLEER. Trimming shortened V by 0 bases and J by 0 bases, and 14 bases separated the two germline ends. This CDR3 reads CASSQDFRAVANYGYTF. The CDR3 DNA reads as TGCGCCAGCAGCCAAGATTTTAGAGCGGTAGCTAACTATGGCTACACCTTC.

V usage is TRBV5-1 and J usage is TRBJ2-2, with D perhaps TRBD1 or TRBD2 (6 bases each). The germline V gene encodes CDR1 SGHRS and CDR2 YFSETQ. Trimming pared 4 bases from V and 4 bases from J, leaving 17 bases between. CDR3 length: 16 residues. CDR3 DNA sequence: TGCGCCAGCAGCCCGACACCGGGGGCGGTCACCGGGGAGCTGTTTTTT. Translated: CASSPTPGAVTGELFF.

CDR3 residues: CASSLQGWGTDTQYF. The CDR3 DNA reads as TGTGCCAGCAGCTTACAGGGATGGGGCACAGATACGCAGTATTTT. V is TRBV7-9 and J is TRBJ2-3; possibly TRBD1 for D (5 bases). V was pared by 2 bases and J by 1 base, with 10 bases between. Germline V gives CDR1 SEHNR, CDR2 FQNEAQ (reference sequence). This CDR3 has 15 residues. The full variable domain, with the rest looked up from reference TRBV7-9 and TRBJ2-3, is DTGVSQNPRHKITKRGQNVTFRCDPISEHNRLYWYRQTLGQGPEFLTYFQNEAQLEKSRLLSDRFSAERPKGSFSTLEIQRTEQGDSAMYLCASSLQGWGTDTQYFGPGTRLTVL.

V usage is TRBV6-6 and J usage is TRBJ2-3, with a weak D call TRBD1 (6 bases). Germline values: CDR1 MNHNY, CDR2 SVGAGI (reference sequence). This CDR3 is 12 amino acids long. Trimming cost V 8 bases and J 10 bases, with 16 bases left between them. This CDR3 reads CASGDETGSQYF. The CDR3 bases are TGTGCCAGCGGCGATGAAACAGGGTCGCAGTATTTT.

The chain has TRBV6-6 and TRBJ1-2, with D hard to call. The CDR3 runs to 11 residues. Trimming removed 4 bases at V and 3 bases at J, with 3 bases between. Germline V gene sequence: CDR1 MNHNY, CDR2 SVGAGI (reference sequence). CDR3 amino acids: CASSSDYGYTF. The CDR3 region has the DNA TGTGCCAGCAGTTCCGACTATGGCTACACCTTC.

CDR3 DNA sequence: TGCGCCAGCAGCTCCGAGGACAGGGCCGACGAGCAGTACTTC. Its protein is CASSSEDRADEQYF. The V call is TRBV5-1, the J call TRBJ2-7; 8 bases are shared with TRBD1. Per the germline V gene, CDR1 is SGHRS and CDR2 is YFSETQ. The V segment lost 3 bases and the J segment 5 bases; nucleotides outside the gene matches: 7. CDR3 length equals 14 residues.